Described below is a single T cell receptor (beta chain) sequence and its context. Its cognate antigen is unknown. This sample was taken from a study of cytomegalovirus exposure and HLA in healthy donors. The V and J ends lost 3 bases and 0 bases respectively, with 9 bases between them. Germline V gene sequence: CDR1 KGHSH, CDR2 LQKENI. The CDR3 covers 15 residues. The PCR made use of 60 Vbeta and 13 Jbeta primers. Clones were read by immunoSEQ multiplex PCR, and TCRdb kept only the in-frame ones, dropping some. This sample has around 180,000 clones, with more than 65% found just once. Study conclusions and caveats: The investigators catalogued 150 to 200 TCR beta chains as cytomegalovirus-associated.

The receptor was derived from a woman younger than 45 in good health and CMV-seropositive. V and J are TRBV18 and TRBJ2-1; possible D gene TRBD2, 6 bases. Sequencing input: PBMCs. The CDR3 here is CASSPLGSSYNEQFF. The CDR3 DNA reads as TGTGCCAGCTCACCCCTCGGGAGCTCCTACAATGAGCAGTTCTTC. The full variable domain, its missing parts supplied by reference TRBV18 and TRBJ2-1, is NAGVMQNPRHLVRRRGQEARLRCSPMKGHSHVYWYRQLPEEGLKFMVYLQKENIIDESGMPKERFSAEFPKEGPSILRIQQVVRGDSAAYFCASSPLGSSYNEQFFGPGTRLTVL.